This T cell receptor beta chain came from a study of cytomegalovirus exposure and HLA in healthy donors. Whole-study results and caveats: Relative to the approximately 700-donor mean, N-insertions were reportedly fewer in an Asian-associated ancestry cluster in a later analysis. In an earlier analysis, most TCR beta V segments were productive about 90% or about 30% of the time.

This CDR3 spans 14 amino acids. Germline V gene lookup returns CDR1 MDHEN and CDR2 SYDVKM. The V gene end was trimmed by 2 bases and the J gene end by 4 bases; junction bases not matched to a gene: 4. The PCR contained 60 Vbeta and 13 Jbeta primers. Produced via immunoSEQ multiplex PCR; TCRdb's table is partial and in-frame only. The sample carries about 100,000 clones, about 69% recorded once. Details on this clone: Antigen unknown.

This sequence was found in a human donor in good health. Sample: PBMCs. This sequence joins TRBV28 and TRBJ2-5, with TRBD1 matching 7 bases. The CDR3 sequence is CASSLMPGGETQYF. The CDR3 coding sequence is TGTGCCAGCAGTTTAATGCCAGGGGGAGAGACCCAGTACTTC.